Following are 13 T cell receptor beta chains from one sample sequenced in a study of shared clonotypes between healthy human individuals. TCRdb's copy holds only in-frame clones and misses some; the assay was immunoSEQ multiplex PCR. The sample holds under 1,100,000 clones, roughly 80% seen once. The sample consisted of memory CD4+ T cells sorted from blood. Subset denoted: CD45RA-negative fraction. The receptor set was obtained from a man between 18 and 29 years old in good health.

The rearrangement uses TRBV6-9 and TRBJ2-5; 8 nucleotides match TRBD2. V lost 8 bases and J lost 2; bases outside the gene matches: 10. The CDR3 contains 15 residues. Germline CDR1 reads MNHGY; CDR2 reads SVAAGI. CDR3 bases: TGTGCCAGCGATCCGGGACTAGGCTATCAAGAGACCCAGTACTTC. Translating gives CASDPGLGYQETQYF.

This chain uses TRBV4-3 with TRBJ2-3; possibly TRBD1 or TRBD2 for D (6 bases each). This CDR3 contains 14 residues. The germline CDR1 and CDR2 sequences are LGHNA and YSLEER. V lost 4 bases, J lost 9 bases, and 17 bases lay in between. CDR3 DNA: TGCGCCAGCAGCCCGATATTAGGGGGGTCGACGCAGTATTTT. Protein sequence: CASSPILGGSTQYF.

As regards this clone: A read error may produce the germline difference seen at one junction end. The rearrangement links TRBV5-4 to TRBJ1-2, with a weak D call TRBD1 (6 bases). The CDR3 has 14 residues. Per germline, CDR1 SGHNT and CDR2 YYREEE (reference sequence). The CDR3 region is CASSLGALSYGYTF. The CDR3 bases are TGTGCCAGCAGTTTGGGGGCTCTCTCCTATGGCTACACCTTC.

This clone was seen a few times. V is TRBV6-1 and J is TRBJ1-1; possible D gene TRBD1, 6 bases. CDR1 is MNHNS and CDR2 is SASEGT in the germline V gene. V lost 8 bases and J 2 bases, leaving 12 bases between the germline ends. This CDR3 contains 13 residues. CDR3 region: CASRWTANTEAFF. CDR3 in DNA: TGTGCCAGCCGCTGGACAGCCAACACTGAAGCTTTCTTT.

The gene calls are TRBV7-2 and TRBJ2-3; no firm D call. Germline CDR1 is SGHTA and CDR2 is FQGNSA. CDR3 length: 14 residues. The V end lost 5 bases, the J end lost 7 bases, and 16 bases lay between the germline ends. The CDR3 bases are TGTGCCAGCAGCCTTGGACGGTCCAGGAATACGCAGTATTTT. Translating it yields CASSLGRSRNTQYF. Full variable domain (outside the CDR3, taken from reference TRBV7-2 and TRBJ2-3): GAGVSQSPSNKVTEKGKDVELRCDPISGHTALYWYRQSLGQGLEFLIYFQGNSAPDKSGLPSDRFSAERTGGSVSTLTIQRTQQEDSAVYLCASSLGRSRNTQYFGPGTRLTVL.

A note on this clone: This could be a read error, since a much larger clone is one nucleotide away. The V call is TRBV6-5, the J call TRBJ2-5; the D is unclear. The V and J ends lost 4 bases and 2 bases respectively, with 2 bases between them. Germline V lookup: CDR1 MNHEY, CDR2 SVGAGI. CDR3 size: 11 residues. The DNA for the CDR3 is TGTGCCAGCAGTTTTCAAGAGACCCAGTACTTC. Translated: CASSFQETQYF.

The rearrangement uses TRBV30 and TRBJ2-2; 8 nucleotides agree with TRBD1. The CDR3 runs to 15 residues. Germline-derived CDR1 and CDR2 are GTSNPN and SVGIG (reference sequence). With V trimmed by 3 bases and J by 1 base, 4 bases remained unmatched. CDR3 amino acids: CAWRAGTGNTGELFF. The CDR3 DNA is TGTGCCTGGAGGGCCGGGACAGGGAACACCGGGGAGCTGTTTTTT.

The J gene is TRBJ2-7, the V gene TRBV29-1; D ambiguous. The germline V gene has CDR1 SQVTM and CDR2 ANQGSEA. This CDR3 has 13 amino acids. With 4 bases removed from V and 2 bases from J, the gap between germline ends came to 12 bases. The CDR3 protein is CSVGTDTTYEQYF. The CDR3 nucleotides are TGCAGCGTTGGTACAGACACAACCTACGAGCAGTACTTC.

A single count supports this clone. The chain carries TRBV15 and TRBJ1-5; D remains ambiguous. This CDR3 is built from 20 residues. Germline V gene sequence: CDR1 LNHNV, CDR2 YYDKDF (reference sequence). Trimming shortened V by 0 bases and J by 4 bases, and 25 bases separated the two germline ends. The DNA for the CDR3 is TGTGCCACCAGCAGAGATGGTTTCATGGGCCTCGATACCGAAAATCAGCCCCAGCATTTT. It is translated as CATSRDGFMGLDTENQPQHF.

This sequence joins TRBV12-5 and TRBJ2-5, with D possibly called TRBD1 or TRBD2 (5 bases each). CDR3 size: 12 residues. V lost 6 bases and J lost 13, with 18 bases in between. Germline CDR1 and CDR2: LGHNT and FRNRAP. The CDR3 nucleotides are TGTGCTAGTGGACTGGACACTCCTGGGGGGTACTTC. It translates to CASGLDTPGGYF.

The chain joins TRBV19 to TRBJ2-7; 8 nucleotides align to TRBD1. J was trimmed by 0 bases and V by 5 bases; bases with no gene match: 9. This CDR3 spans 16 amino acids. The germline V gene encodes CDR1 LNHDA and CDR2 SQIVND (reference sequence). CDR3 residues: CASSHGGQGSSYEQYF. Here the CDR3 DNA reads TGTGCCAGTAGTCACGGAGGACAGGGAAGCTCCTACGAGCAGTACTTC.

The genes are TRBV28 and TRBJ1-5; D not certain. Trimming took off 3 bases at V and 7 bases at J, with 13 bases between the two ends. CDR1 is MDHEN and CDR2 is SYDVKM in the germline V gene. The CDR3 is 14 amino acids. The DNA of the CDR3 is TGTGCCAGCAGTTTGGGTGGGTTAGAACAGCCCCAGCATTTT. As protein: CASSLGGLEQPQHF.

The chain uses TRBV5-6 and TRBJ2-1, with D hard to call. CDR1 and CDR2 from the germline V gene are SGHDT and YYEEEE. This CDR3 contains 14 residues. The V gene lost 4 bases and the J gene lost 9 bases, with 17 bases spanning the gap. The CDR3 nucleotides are TGTGCCAGCAGCCGCCCCCCCCGGTCCGGTGAGCAGTTCTTC. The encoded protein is CASSRPPRSGEQFF.